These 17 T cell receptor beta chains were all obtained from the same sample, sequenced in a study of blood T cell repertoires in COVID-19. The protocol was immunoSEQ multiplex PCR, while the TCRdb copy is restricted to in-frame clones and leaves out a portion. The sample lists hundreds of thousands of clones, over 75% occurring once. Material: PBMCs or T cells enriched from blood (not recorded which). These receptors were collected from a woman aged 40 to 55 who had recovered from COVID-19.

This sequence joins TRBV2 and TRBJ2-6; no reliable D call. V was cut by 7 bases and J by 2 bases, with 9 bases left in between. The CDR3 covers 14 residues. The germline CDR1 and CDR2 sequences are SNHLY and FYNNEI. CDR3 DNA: TGTGCCAGCATTGCAGTGGCTGGGGCCAACGTCCTGACTTTC. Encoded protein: CASIAVAGANVLTF.

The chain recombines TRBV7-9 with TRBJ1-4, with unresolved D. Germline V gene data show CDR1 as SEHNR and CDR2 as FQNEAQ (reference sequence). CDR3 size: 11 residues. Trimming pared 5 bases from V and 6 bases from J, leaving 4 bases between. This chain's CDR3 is CASSPDEKLFF. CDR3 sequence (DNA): TGTGCCAGCAGCCCCGATGAAAAACTGTTTTTT. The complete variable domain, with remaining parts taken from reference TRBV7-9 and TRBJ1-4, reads DTGVSQNPRHKITKRGQNVTFRCDPISEHNRLYWYRQTLGQGPEFLTYFQNEAQLEKSRLLSDRFSAERPKGSFSTLEIQRTEQGDSAMYLCASSPDEKLFFGSGTQLSVL.

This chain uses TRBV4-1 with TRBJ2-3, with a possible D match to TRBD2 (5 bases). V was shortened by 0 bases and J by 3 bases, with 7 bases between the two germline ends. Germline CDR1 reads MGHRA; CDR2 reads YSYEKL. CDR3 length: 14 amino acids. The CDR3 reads CASSQDRGTDTQYF. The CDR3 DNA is TGCGCCAGCAGCCAAGACCGGGGTACAGATACGCAGTATTTT.

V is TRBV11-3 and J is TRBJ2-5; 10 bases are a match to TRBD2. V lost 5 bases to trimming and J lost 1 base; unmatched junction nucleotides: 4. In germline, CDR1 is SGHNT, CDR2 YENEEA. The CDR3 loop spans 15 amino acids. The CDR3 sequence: CASSVWTSGQETQYF. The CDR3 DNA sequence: TGTGCCAGCAGCGTATGGACTAGCGGCCAAGAGACCCAGTACTTC. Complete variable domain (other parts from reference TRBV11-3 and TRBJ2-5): EAGVVQSPRYKIIEKKQPVAFWCNPISGHNTLYWYLQNLGQGPELLIRYENEEAVDDSQLPKDRFSAERLKGVDSTLKIQPAELGDSAVYLCASSVWTSGQETQYFGPGTRLLVL.

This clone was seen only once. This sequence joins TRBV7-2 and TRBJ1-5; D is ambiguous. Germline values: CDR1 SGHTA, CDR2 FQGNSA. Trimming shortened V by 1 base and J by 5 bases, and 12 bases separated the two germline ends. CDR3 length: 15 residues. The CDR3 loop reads CASSLVLTGDQPQHF. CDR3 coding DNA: TGTGCCAGCAGCTTAGTGTTAACCGGGGATCAGCCCCAGCATTTT.

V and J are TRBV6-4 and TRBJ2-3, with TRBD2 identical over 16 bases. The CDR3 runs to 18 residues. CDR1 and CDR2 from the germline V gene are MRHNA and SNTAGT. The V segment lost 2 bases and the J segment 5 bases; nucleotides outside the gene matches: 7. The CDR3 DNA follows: TGTGCCAGCAGTGACACGGGACTAGCGGGAGGGCCGAAAGATACGCAGTATTTT. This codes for CASSDTGLAGGPKDTQYF.

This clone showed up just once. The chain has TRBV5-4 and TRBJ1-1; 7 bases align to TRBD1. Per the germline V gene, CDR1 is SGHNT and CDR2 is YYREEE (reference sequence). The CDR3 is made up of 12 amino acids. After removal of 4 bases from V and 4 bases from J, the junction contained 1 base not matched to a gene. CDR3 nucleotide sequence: TGTGCCAGCAGCCCAGGGGGCACTGAAGCTTTCTTT. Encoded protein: CASSPGGTEAFF.

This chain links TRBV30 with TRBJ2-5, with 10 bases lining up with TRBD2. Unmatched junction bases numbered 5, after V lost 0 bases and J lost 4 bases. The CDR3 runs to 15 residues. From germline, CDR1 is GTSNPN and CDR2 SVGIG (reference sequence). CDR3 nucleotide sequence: TGTGCCTGGAGTGTGGGGGCTAGCGGGAGAGAGACCCAGTACTTC. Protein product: CAWSVGASGRETQYF.

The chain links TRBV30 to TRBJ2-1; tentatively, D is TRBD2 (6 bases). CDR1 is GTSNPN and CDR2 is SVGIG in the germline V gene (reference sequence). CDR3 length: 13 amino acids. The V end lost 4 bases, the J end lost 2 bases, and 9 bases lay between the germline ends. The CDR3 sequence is CAWKRATYNEQFF. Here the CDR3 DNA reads TGTGCCTGGAAGCGGGCAACCTACAATGAGCAGTTCTTC.

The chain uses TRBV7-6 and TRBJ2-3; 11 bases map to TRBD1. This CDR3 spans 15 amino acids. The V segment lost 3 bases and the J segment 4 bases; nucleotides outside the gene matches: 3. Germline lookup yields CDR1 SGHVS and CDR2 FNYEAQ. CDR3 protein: CASSLGQGGADTQYF. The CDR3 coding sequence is TGTGCCAGCAGCTTGGGACAGGGGGGTGCAGATACGCAGTATTTT.

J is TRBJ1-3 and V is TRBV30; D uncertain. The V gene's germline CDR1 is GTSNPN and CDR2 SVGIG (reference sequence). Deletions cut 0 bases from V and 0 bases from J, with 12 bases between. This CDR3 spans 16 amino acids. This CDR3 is CAWSVITAVSGNTIYF. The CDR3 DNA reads TGTGCCTGGAGTGTAATCACGGCGGTCTCTGGAAACACCATATATTTT.

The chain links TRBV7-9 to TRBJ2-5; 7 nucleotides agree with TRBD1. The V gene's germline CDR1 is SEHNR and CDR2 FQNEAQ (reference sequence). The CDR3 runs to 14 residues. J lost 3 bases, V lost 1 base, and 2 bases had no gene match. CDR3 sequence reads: CASSLVQGKETQYF. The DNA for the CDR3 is TGTGCCAGCAGCTTAGTACAGGGGAAAGAGACCCAGTACTTC.

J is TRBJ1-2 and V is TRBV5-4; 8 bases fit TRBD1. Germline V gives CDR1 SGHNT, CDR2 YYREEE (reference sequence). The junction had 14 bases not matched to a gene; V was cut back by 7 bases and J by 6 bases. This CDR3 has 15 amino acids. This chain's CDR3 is CASGSSDRDIDGYTF. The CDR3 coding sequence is TGTGCCAGCGGCAGCTCGGACAGGGATATAGATGGCTACACCTTC.

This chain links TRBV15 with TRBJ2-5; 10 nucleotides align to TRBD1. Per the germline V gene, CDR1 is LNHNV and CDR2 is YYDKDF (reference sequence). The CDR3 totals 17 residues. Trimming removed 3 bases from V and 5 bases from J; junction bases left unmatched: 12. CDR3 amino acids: CATSSHLMTGGIETQYF. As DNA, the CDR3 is TGTGCCACCAGCAGCCATCTTATGACAGGGGGCATTGAGACCCAGTACTTC.

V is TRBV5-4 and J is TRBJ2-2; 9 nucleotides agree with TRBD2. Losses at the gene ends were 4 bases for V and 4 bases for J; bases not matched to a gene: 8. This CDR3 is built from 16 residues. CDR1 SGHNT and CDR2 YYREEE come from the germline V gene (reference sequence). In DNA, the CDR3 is TGTGCCAGCAGCCTAGAGCGGGGGGCAGGCACCGGGGAGCTGTTTTTT. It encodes CASSLERGAGTGELFF.

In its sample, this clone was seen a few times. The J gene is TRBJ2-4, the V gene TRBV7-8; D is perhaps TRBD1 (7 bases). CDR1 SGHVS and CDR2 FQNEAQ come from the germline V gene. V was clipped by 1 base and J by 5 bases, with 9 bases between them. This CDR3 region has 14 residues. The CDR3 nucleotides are TGTGCCAGCAGCTTAGGCGGGACAGAAAACATTCAGTACTTC. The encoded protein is CASSLGGTENIQYF.

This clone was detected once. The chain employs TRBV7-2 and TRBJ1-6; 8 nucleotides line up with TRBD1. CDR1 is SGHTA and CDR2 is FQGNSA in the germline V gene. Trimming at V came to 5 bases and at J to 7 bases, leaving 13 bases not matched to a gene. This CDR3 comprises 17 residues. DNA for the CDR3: TGTGCCAGCAGCCGCGACAGGGGAAGTGGGCGGAATTCACCCCTCCACTTT. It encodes CASSRDRGSGRNSPLHF. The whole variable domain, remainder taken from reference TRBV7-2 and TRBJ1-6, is GAGVSQSPSNKVTEKGKDVELRCDPISGHTALYWYRQSLGQGLEFLIYFQGNSAPDKSGLPSDRFSAERTGGSVSTLTIQRTQQEDSAVYLCASSRDRGSGRNSPLHFGNGTRLTVT.